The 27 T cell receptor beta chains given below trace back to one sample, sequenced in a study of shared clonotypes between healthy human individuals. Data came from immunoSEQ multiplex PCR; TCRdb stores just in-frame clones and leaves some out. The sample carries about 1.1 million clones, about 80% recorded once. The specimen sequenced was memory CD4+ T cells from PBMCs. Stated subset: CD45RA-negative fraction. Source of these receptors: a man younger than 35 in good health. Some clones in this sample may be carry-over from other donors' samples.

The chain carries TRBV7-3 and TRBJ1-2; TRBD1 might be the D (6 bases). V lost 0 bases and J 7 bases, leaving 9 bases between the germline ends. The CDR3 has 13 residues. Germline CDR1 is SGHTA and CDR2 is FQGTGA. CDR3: CASSLTEGVGYTF. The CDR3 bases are TGTGCCAGCAGCTTAACGGAGGGGGTTGGCTACACCTTC.

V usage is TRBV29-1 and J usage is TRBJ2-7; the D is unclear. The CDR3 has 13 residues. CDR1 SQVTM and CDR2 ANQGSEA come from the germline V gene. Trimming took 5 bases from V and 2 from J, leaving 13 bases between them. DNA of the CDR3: TGCAGCGTTCAGAAGCCCGGGCCCTACGAGCAGTACTTC. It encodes CSVQKPGPYEQYF.

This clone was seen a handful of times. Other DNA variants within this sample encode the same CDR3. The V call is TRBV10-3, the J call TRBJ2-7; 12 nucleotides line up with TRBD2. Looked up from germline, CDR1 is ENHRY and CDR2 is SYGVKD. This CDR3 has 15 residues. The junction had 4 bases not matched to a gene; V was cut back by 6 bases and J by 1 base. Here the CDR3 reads CAISPGLAGSYEQYF. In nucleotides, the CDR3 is TGTGCCATCAGCCCGGGACTAGCGGGTTCCTACGAGCAGTACTTC.

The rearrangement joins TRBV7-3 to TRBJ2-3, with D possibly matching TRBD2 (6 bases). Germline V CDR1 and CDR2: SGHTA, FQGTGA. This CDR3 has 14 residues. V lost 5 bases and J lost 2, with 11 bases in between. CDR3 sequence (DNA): TGTGCCAGCAGCCTGGGACTTTTCACAGATACGCAGTATTTT. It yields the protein CASSLGLFTDTQYF.

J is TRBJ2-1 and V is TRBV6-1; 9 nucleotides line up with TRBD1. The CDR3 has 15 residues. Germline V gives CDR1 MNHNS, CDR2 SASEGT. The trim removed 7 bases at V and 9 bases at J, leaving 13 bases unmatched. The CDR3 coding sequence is TGTGCCAGCACTCAGACCGGGACAGGGTTCACTGAGCAGTTCTTC. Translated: CASTQTGTGFTEQFF.

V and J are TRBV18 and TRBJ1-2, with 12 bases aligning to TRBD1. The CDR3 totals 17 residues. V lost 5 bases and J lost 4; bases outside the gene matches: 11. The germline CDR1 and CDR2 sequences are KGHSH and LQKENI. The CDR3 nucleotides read TGTGCCAGCTCATCGGGACAGGGGGCGCGTTCGGGCTATGGCTACACCTTC. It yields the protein CASSSGQGARSGYGYTF.

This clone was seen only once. The CDR3 DNA follows: TGTGCCAGCAGCTCGCCTAAGAGAGGGAACACTGAAGCTTTCTTT. Translation gives CASSSPKRGNTEAFF. The rearrangement links TRBV7-2 to TRBJ1-1; no definite D call. This CDR3 is built from 15 residues. Germline CDR1 and CDR2: SGHTA and FQGNSA. V dropped 4 bases and J dropped 1 base, with 13 bases sitting between them. The whole variable domain, remainder taken from reference TRBV7-2 and TRBJ1-1, is GAGVSQSPSNKVTEKGKDVELRCDPISGHTALYWYRQSLGQGLEFLIYFQGNSAPDKSGLPSDRFSAERTGGSVSTLTIQRTQQEDSAVYLCASSSPKRGNTEAFFGQGTRLTVV.

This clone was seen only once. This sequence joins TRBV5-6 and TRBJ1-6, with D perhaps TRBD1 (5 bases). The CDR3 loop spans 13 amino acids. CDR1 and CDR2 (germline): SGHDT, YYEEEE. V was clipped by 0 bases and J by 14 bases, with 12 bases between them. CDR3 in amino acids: CASSLAGTKTLHF. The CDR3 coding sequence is TGTGCCAGCAGCTTGGCCGGGACGAAGACCCTCCACTTT. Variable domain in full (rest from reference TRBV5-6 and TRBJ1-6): DAGVTQSPTHLIKTRGQQVTLRCSPKSGHDTVSWYQQALGQGPQFIFQYYEEEERQRGNFPDRFSGHQFPNYSSELNVNALLLGDSALYLCASSLAGTKTLHFGNGTRLTVT.

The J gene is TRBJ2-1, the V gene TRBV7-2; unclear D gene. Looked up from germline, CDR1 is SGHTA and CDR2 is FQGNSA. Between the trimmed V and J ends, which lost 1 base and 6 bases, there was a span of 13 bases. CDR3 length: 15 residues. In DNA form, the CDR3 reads TGTGCCAGCAGCTTAGAACGCCAGCTGCTCAATGAGCAGTTCTTC. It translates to CASSLERQLLNEQFF.

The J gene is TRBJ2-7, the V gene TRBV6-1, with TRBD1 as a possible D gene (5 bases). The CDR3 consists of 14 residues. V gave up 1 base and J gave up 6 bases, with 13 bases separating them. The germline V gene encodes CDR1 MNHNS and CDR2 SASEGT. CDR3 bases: TGTGCCAGCAGTGAAGTCAGGGCGAAGAGCGAGCAGTACTTC. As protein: CASSEVRAKSEQYF.

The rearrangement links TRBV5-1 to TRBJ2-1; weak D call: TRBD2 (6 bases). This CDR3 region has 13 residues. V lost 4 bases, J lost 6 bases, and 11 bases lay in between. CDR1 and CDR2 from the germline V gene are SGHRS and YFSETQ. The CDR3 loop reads CASSRDLGNEQFF. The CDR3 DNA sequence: TGCGCCAGCAGCCGGGACTTGGGCAATGAGCAGTTCTTC.

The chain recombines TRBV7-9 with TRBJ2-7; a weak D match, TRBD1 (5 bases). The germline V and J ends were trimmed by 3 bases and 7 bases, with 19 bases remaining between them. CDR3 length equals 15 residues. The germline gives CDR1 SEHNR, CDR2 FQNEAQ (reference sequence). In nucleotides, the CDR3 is TGTGCCAGCAGCTTCGACAGTGGACGTCCTCCAGAGCAGTACTTC. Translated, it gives CASSFDSGRPPEQYF.

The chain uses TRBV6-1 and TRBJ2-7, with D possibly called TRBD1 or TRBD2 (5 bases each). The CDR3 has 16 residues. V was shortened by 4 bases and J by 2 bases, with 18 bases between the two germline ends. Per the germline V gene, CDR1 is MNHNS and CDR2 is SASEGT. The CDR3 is CASSVRRGTRTYEQYF. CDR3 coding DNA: TGTGCCAGCAGTGTCCGCCGAGGGACCCGGACCTACGAGCAGTACTTC.

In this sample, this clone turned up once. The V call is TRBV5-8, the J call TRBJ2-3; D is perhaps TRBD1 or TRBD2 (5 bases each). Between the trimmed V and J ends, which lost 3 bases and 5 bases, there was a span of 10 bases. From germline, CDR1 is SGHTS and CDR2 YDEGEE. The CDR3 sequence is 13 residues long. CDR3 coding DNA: TGTGCCAGCAGCTCCCTTGGGGGAGATACGCAGTATTTT. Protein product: CASSSLGGDTQYF.

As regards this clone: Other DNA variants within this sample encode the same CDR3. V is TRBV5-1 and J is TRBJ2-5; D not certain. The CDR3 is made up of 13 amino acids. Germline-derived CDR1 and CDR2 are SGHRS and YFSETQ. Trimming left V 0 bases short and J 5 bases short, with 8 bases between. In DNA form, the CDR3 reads TGCGCCAGCAGCTTGGGGGTTCGGGAGACCCAGTACTTC. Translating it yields CASSLGVRETQYF.

CDR3 sequence: CASGLDGETQYF. The CDR3 nucleotides are TGTGCTAGTGGTTTGGACGGGGAGACCCAGTACTTC. The V and J genes are TRBV12-5 and TRBJ2-5; no clear D. Per the germline V gene, CDR1 is LGHNT and CDR2 is FRNRAP. This CDR3 region has 12 residues. V was pared by 1 base and J by 5 bases, with 5 bases between.

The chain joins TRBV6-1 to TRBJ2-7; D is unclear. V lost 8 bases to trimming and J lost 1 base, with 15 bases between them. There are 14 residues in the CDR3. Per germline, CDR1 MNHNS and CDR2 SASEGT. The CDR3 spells CASATEPTSYEQYF. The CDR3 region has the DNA TGTGCCAGCGCAACGGAGCCGACTTCCTACGAGCAGTACTTC.

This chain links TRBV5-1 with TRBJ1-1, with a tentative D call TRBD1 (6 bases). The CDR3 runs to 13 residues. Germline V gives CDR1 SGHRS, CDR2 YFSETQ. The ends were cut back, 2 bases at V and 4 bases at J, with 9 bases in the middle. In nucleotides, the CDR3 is TGCGCCAGCAGCTTCTCCAGGGGCACTGAAGCTTTCTTT. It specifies CASSFSRGTEAFF.

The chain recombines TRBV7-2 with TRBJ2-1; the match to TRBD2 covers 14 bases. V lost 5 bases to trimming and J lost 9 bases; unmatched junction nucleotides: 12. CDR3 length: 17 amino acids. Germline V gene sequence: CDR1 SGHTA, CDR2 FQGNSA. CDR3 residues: CASSPARLAGGLGEQFF. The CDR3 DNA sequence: TGTGCCAGCAGCCCCGCGAGACTAGCGGGGGGGCTGGGTGAGCAGTTCTTC. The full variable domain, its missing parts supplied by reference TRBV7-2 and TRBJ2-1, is GAGVSQSPSNKVTEKGKDVELRCDPISGHTALYWYRQSLGQGLEFLIYFQGNSAPDKSGLPSDRFSAERTGGSVSTLTIQRTQQEDSAVYLCASSPARLAGGLGEQFFGPGTRLTVL.

CDR3 region: CASSQARGGASKNIQYF. CDR3 sequence (DNA): TGTGCCAGCAGCCAAGCCCGAGGGGGCGCATCCAAAAACATTCAGTACTTC. The J gene is TRBJ2-4, the V gene TRBV14, with TRBD1 matching over 7 bases. The germline V gene encodes CDR1 SGHDN and CDR2 FVKESK. The CDR3 is 17 residues long. Losses at the gene ends were 1 base for V and 2 bases for J; bases not matched to a gene: 8.

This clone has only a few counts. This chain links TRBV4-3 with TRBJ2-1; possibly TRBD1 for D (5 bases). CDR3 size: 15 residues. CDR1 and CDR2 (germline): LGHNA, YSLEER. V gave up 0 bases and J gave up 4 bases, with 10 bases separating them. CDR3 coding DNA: TGCGCCAGCAGCCAAGATTCAGGGAAGTACAATGAGCAGTTCTTC. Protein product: CASSQDSGKYNEQFF.

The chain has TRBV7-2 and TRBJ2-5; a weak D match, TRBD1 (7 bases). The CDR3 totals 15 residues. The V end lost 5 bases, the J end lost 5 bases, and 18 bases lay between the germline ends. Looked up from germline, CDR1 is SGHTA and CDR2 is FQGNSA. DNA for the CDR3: TGTGCCAGCAGCCGCCGGAGGGGGCGCGAGGAGACCCAGTACTTC. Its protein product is CASSRRRGREETQYF. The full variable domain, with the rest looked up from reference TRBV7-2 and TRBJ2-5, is GAGVSQSPSNKVTEKGKDVELRCDPISGHTALYWYRQSLGQGLEFLIYFQGNSAPDKSGLPSDRFSAERTGGSVSTLTIQRTQQEDSAVYLCASSRRRGREETQYFGPGTRLLVL.

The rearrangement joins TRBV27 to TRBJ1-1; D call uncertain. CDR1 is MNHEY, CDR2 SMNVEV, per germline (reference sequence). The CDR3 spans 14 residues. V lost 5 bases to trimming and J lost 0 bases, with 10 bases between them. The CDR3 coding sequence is TGTGCCAGCAGTCCAGTGAGCATGAACACTGAAGCTTTCTTT. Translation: CASSPVSMNTEAFF.

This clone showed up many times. The CDR3 coding sequence is TGTGCCAGCACCAGTCACACAGAAAACATTCAGTACTTC. Its translation: CASTSHTENIQYF. The chain employs TRBV6-5 and TRBJ2-4, with D unclear. The CDR3 runs to 13 residues. Germline V gene sequence: CDR1 MNHEY, CDR2 SVGAGI. Deletions cut 7 bases from V and 5 bases from J, with 12 bases between.

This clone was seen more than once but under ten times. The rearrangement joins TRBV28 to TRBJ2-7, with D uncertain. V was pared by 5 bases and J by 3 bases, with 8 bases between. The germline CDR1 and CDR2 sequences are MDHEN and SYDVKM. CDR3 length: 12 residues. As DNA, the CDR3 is TGTGCCAGCAGTCTATCCAACTACGAGCAGTACTTC. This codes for CASSLSNYEQYF.

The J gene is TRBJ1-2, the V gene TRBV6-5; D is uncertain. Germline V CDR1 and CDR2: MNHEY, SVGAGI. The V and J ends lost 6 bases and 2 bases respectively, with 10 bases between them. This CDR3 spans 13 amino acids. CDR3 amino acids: CASRSDPNYGYTF. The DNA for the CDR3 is TGTGCCAGCAGATCGGACCCGAACTATGGCTACACCTTC.

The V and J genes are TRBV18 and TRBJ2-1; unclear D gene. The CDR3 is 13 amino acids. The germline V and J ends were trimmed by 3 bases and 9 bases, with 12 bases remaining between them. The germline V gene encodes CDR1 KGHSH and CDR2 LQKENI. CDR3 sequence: CASSPSEALEQFF. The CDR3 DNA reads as TGTGCCAGCTCACCTTCCGAGGCCCTTGAGCAGTTCTTC.